Listed below are T cell receptor beta chains from one sample, sequenced in a study of graft-versus-host responses after intestinal transplantation. Antigen specificity for these receptors is unknown. Using immunoSEQ multiplex PCR, the repertoire was profiled, and TCRdb retains in-frame clones only, with some absent. This sample has more than 95,000 clones; 75% to 95% occur once, and the top ten carry 0.18%. The sequences come from unstimulated CD4+ T cells sorted from spleen or lymph node cells, collected before intestinal transplant. These receptors all stem from a human donor who received an intestinal transplant. The CDR3 runs from the conserved cysteine through the conserved F or W. A D gene is named only where the DNA matches it firmly.

d_call j_call v_call cdr3_aa
- TRBJ1-2 TRBV5-1 CASSSQQGGYGYTF
TRBD2 TRBJ2-2 TRBV2 CASRPLAVNTGELFF
- TRBJ2-5 TRBV7-9 CASTNRDQETQYF
- TRBJ1-2 TRBV4-3 CASSQVSGENYSYTF
- TRBJ1-2 TRBV9 CASSVGSRQGKDYGYTF
- TRBJ2-3 TRBV15 CATSRAPGNTDTQYF
- TRBJ1-4 TRBV6-5 CASSYTRGEKLFF
- TRBJ2-5 TRBV6-1 CASSARQRETQYF
TRBD2 TRBJ2-7 TRBV5-8 CASSFLRGSSGLPYEQYF
TRBD1 TRBJ1-1 TRBV5-4 CASSGFDRGQTEAFF
TRBD1 TRBJ1-1 TRBV4-1 CASSWDSLNTEAFF
TRBD2 TRBJ2-5 TRBV11-2 CASSLTSRETQYF
TRBD2 TRBJ2-3 TRBV9 CASSVGRTRATDTQYF
- TRBJ1-2 TRBV5-1 CASSLAPLMGLYGYTF
- TRBJ2-1 TRBV20-1 CSAPTKNEQFF
- TRBJ2-1 TRBV11-2 CASSLIPSQLRNEQFF
- TRBJ2-5 TRBV11-2 CASGPWAGTGETQYF
TRBD2 TRBJ2-7 TRBV2 CASSESGRASYEQYF
TRBD1 TRBJ2-7 TRBV28 CASTRRGYEQYF
TRBD2 TRBJ2-3 TRBV29-1 CSVTTSGKSTDTQYF
TRBD2 TRBJ2-1 TRBV6-6 CASSGRETFYNEQFF
TRBD1 TRBJ2-5 TRBV18 CASSRGQEQETQYF
TRBD2 TRBJ2-7 TRBV28 CASSFQRGLAEKAYEQYF
TRBD2 TRBJ2-1 TRBV18 CASSRLSGTNNEQFF
- TRBJ2-3 TRBV7-2 CASSRTGSNMGQYF